This TCR beta chain is drawn from a study of early T cells in non-severe SARS-CoV-2 infection (dated by TCRdb to the early 2020s). The study in broad terms: Because TCR sequencing relied on bulk RNA taken from unsorted whole blood, pairing of alpha and beta chains was not possible.

This was a case-control study nested in a cohort of healthcare workers in London, UK, who had nasopharyngeal swab PCR tests and blood samples taken every week. Healthcare workers were recruited during the week of the UK lockdown, between 23 and 31 March 2020, and followed weekly for up to roughly 15 weeks. General findings and caveats noted by the study authors: VDJdb matching was skewed toward anti-spike CD8 responses and likely underestimated virus-specific expansions by missing private and CD4 specificities.

The method behind the library was 5' RACE. Sequencer: NextSeq 500. The TCR library protocol attached unique molecular identifiers to individual cDNA molecules to correct for sequencing error and PCR bias. Both TCR alpha and beta chains were sequenced, and tight co-correlation was observed between alpha and beta sequence abundances in each sample. Processing in the source paper ran as follows. V gene, J gene and CDR3 annotation of TCR sequences was performed with Decombinator V4. Expanded TCRs were defined as changing significantly between any two time points under a Poisson model with p below 0.0001. Abundances of TCRs were expressed as counts per million after normalisation to the total number of TCRs sequenced in each sample. VDJdb, accessed 1 November 2021, was searched for CMV, EBV and SARS-CoV-2 annotated TCRs, with TCRs annotated for multiple antigens excluded. Using fastp at Q25 and MiXCR, TCRdb reprocessed the public reads and kept productive beta chains. One record per CDR3 amino acid sequence lists the most common genes and DNA. The V and J calls here are based on TCRdb, not the publication. The sample table shows 100,000 to 150,000 distinct CDR3 sequences, and about 15% are seen once. The ten largest clones add up to just over 20% of the sample.

As concerns this clonotype: The clone's antigen remains unknown. No qualities accompany the bases; no much larger clone lies one base away.

Sequencing was carried out using whole blood. This receptor was obtained from an adult who was a healthcare worker with PCR-confirmed SARS-CoV-2 infection or an uninfected control (not recorded which).

The CDR3: CASSDGANYGYTF. The DNA sequence reads TGTGCCAGCAGTGACGGTGCTAACTATGGCTACACCTTC. The chain employs TRBV12-3 or TRBV12-4 and TRBJ1-2; the D gene remains uncertain. The V end loses 5 bases and the J end loses 0 bases, and a stretch of 7 bases separates them. The CDR3 spans 13 residues, from the cysteine through the phenylalanine. CDR3 DNA only is kept here, 39 bases in frame from base 1.